Below, one T cell receptor (beta chain) is given with its context. Unmatched junction bases numbered 8, after V lost 0 bases and J lost 7 bases. The V gene's germline CDR1 is SGDLS and CDR2 YYNGEE. This CDR3 has 16 amino acids. The data were obtained in a study of T cell responses to AZD1222 COVID-19 vaccine. Profiling relied on immunoSEQ multiplex PCR, and the TCRdb table lists in-frame clones only, not all of them. The table records more than 110,000 clones, over 90% of them present only once. The origin of this receptor is an adult in good health. The rearrangement links TRBV9 to TRBJ2-1, with TRBD2 matching 9 bases. Sequencing was performed on peripheral blood, taken on day 0 of AZD1222 vaccination. The CDR3 bases are TGTGCCAGCAGCGTAGGAGGAGCGGGAGGTTTAAATGAGCAGTTCTTC. It translates to CASSVGGAGGLNEQFF.